This T cell receptor beta chain was sequenced in a study of T cells in women clearing cervical HPV infection. Overall study: Cases: HPV16-related CIN3 or worse on histology, a couple of invasive cancers. Blood came at first lesion visit for cases, post-clearance for controls. With HLA typing for only a few women, HLA confounding remains possible.

As for this clone: The CDR3 end lies 3 residues beyond the end of the read and is filled in from the germline J gene.

V was pared by 2 bases and J by 7 bases, with 8 bases between. CDR3 length: 12 residues. Per the germline V gene, CDR1 is MNHNS and CDR2 is SASEGT. Produced via immunoSEQ multiplex PCR; TCRdb's table is partial and in-frame only. The data show tens of thousands of clones, and the top ten clones hold roughly 1.5%. All donors had a single incident cervical HPV16 infection, not prevalent. The chain links TRBV6-1 to TRBJ1-1, with D possibly TRBD1 on 5 matching bases. Sequencing was done on a sample of blood buffy coat. This sequence was found in a woman between 18 and 69 years old with a cervical HPV16 infection that either progressed to CIN3+ or cleared (not recorded which). The CDR3 region is CASSERGGEAFF. The sequenced CDR3 bases are TGTGCCAGCAGTGAAAGGGGTGGTGAA.